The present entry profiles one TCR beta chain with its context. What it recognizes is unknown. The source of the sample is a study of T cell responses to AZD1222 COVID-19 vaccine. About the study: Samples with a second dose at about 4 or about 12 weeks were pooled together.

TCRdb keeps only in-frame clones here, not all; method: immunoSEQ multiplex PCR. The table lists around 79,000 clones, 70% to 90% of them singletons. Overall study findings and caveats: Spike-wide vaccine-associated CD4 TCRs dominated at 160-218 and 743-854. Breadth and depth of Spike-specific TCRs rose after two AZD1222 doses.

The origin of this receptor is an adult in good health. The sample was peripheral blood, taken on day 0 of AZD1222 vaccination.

In nucleotides, the CDR3 is TGTGCCAGCTCACCTCGGACTAGCGGGACCCGAAATGAGCAGTTCTTC. It yields the protein CASSPRTSGTRNEQFF. This chain joins TRBV18 and TRBJ2-1; 12 bases align to TRBD2. V lost 3 bases to trimming and J lost 7 bases; unmatched junction nucleotides: 7. CDR1 and CDR2 from the germline V gene are KGHSH and LQKENI. The CDR3 is made up of 16 amino acids.